The 7 T cell receptor beta chains below were found in one sample sequenced in a study of T cells in Graves' hyperthyroidism and ophthalmopathy. What was amplified from RNA transcripts were TCR beta CDR3 regions. TCR CDR3 underwent first-round RT-PCR with the HTBI primer set. Each CDR3 protein is one row after TCRdb ran MiXCR on the multiplex PCR reads. The table includes about 610,000 distinct CDR3 sequences, around 16% detected once. Specimen: blood. The origin of the receptors is a woman aged 40 to 50 with Graves' ophthalmopathy.

This clonotype was observed a few times. The chain carries TRBV5-6 and TRBJ2-5; D unresolved. Between the trimmed V and J ends, which lost 4 bases and 1 base, there was a span of 11 bases. CDR1 is SGHDT, CDR2 YYEEEE, per germline. The CDR3 runs to 14 residues. The CDR3 reads CASSHRAAQETQYF. The CDR3 DNA follows: TGTGCCAGCAGCCACCGGGCAGCCCAAGAGACCCAGTACTTC.

This clonotype appeared many times. The chain combines TRBV6-1 with TRBJ2-1; a possible D gene is TRBD2 (5 bases). The CDR3 is made up of 15 amino acids. Germline lookup yields CDR1 MNHNS and CDR2 SASEGT. V was shortened by 3 bases and J by 3 bases, with 12 bases between the two germline ends. This CDR3 reads CASSDGSGGYNEQFF. CDR3 DNA: TGTGCCAGCAGTGATGGGTCTGGAGGCTACAATGAGCAGTTCTTC.

This clonotype was detected only a few times. DNA of the CDR3: TGTGCCAGCAGCCCCTCACTAGCGGGAGACGGTGAGCAGTTCTTC. It translates to CASSPSLAGDGEQFF. V usage is TRBV11-2 and J usage is TRBJ2-1, with 11 bases that match TRBD2. The J segment lost 9 bases and the V segment lost 5 bases, leaving 9 bases of the junction unmatched. Per the germline V gene, CDR1 is SGHAT and CDR2 is FQNNGV. The CDR3 extends over 15 amino acids.

Note on this clonotype: Given a much more abundant clone one base away, this may be a read error. The chain links TRBV7-9 to TRBJ2-5; 7 bases map to TRBD2. CDR3 length: 14 amino acids. The J segment lost 3 bases and the V segment lost 2 bases, leaving 3 bases of the junction unmatched. Germline assignment: CDR1 SEHNR and CDR2 FQNEAQ (reference sequence). CDR3 loop: CASSLMAGEETQYF. For the CDR3, the DNA is TGTGCCAGCAGCTTAATGGCGGGAGAAGAGACCCAGTACTTC.

This clonotype has only a few counts. The chain couples TRBV15 to TRBJ2-2; 9 bases are shared with TRBD2. Germline loops: CDR1 LNHNV, CDR2 YYDKDF (reference sequence). The CDR3 extends over 19 amino acids. V was pared by 0 bases and J by 4 bases, with 12 bases of the junction left unmatched. This chain's CDR3 is CATSRDFTGLASVTGELFF. CDR3 in DNA: TGTGCCACCAGCAGAGATTTCACAGGACTAGCGTCGGTCACCGGGGAGCTGTTTTTT. Together with reference TRBV15 and TRBJ2-2, the CDR3 gives the full variable domain: DAMVIQNPRYQVTQFGKPVTLSCSQTLNHNVMYWYQQKSSQAPKLLFHYYDKDFNNEADTPDNFQSRRPNTSFCFLDIRSPGLGDTAMYLCATSRDFTGLASVTGELFFGEGSRLTVL.

This chain joins TRBV7-9 and TRBJ2-1; 10 positions match TRBD2. V lost 4 bases to trimming and J lost 5 bases; unmatched junction nucleotides: 5. Looked up from germline, CDR1 is SEHNR and CDR2 is FQNEAQ (reference sequence). The CDR3 runs 15 residues. The CDR3 protein is CASSSGLASNNEQFF. CDR3 nucleotide sequence: TGTGCCAGCAGCTCGGGACTAGCGTCCAACAATGAGCAGTTCTTC.

The chain recombines TRBV19 with TRBJ1-2; D possibly corresponds to TRBD1 (6 bases). There are 13 residues in the CDR3. Per germline, CDR1 LNHDA and CDR2 SQIVND (reference sequence). With 5 bases removed from V and 6 bases from J, the gap between germline ends came to 13 bases. CDR3 residues: CASSEQGPDGYTF. CDR3 DNA: TGTGCCAGTAGTGAACAGGGCCCGGATGGCTACACCTTC.